This is a list of T cell receptor beta chains from one sample in a study of identical twins. TCRdb ran MiXCR on the 5' RACE reads and lists one entry per CDR3 protein. The table includes fewer than 900,000 distinct CDR3 sequences, about 20% detected once. Separately, the same data were catalogued under a study of T cells expressing NK-cell markers.

The sequencing sample was made of PBMCs. All receptors derive from a woman younger than 30 in good health. Each CDR3 is given with its conserved first and last residue. Each record gives: D gene, J gene, V gene, clone size, CDR3 DNA, CDR3 protein. D genes are given only for firm matches. Clone size, where shown, is once, few, many, or a class for clones that have expanded.

D: NA; J: TRBJ2-3; V: TRBV6-1; size: NA; DNA: TGTGCCAGCAGGCGCAGCTCCGGGACACCGACCTGCACAGATACGCAGTATTTT; CDR3: CASRRSSGTPTCTDTQYF
D: TRBD1; J: TRBJ1-3; V: TRBV6-5; size: few; DNA: TGTGCCAGCAGTTACTCTGCAGGGGGTGGAAACACCATATATTTT; CDR3: CASSYSAGGGNTIYF
D: NA; J: TRBJ1-1; V: TRBV6-1; size: once; DNA: TGTGCCAGCAGCCGACAAGTAGGTGTCGGGGACGGCACTGAAGCTTTCTTT; CDR3: CASSRQVGVGDGTEAFF
D: NA; J: TRBJ2-2; V: TRBV29-1; size: NA; DNA: TGCAGCGTGTGGGTGGACCTCGCCGGGGAGCTGTTTTTT; CDR3: CSVWVDLAGELFF
D: TRBD2; J: TRBJ2-3; V: TRBV11-2; size: once; DNA: TGTGCCAGCAGCTTGGGGACGGGAGGGCCGGGGAGAAAAGATACGCAGTATTTT; CDR3: CASSLGTGGPGRKDTQYF
D: TRBD2; J: TRBJ2-1; V: TRBV6-2/TRBV6-3; size: NA; DNA: TGTGCCAGCAGTGTGACTAGCGGGAGGTGGGATGAGCAGTTCTTC; CDR3: CASSVTSGRWDEQFF
D: NA; J: TRBJ2-7; V: TRBV6-5; size: NA; DNA: TGTGCCAGCAGTTACTACCGGCGGGATTCCTACGAGCAGTACTTC; CDR3: CASSYYRRDSYEQYF
D: TRBD1; J: TRBJ1-2; V: TRBV29-1; size: few; DNA: TGCAGCGTTGGAGACTGGGACAGGGGCTTCTATGGCTACACCTTC; CDR3: CSVGDWDRGFYGYTF
D: TRBD1; J: TRBJ2-3; V: TRBV16; size: few; DNA: TGTGCCAGCAGCCAAGGACAGGGGACCACAGATACGCAGTATTTT; CDR3: CASSQGQGTTDTQYF
D: NA; J: TRBJ2-1; V: TRBV12-3/TRBV12-4; size: few; DNA: TGTGCCTCAAACTCCGGGTCAATTGATTACAATGAGCAGTTCTTC; CDR3: CASNSGSIDYNEQFF
D: NA; J: TRBJ2-3; V: TRBV18; size: NA; DNA: TGTGCCAGCTCACCGGGGCCAGACGCCAATACGCAGTATTTT; CDR3: CASSPGPDANTQYF
D: TRBD2; J: TRBJ2-1; V: TRBV5-1; size: NA; DNA: TGCGCCAGCAAGAGGGGACTAGCGGGGTACAATGAGCAGTTCTTC; CDR3: CASKRGLAGYNEQFF
D: NA; J: TRBJ2-7; V: TRBV3-1; size: NA; DNA: TGTGCCAGCAGCCAACCGTTTGGGGGGATCTACGAGCAGTACTTC; CDR3: CASSQPFGGIYEQYF
D: TRBD2; J: TRBJ2-1; V: TRBV7-8; size: many; DNA: TGTGCCAGCAGCTTAGTACTAGCGGGTCTCAATGAGCAGTTCTTC; CDR3: CASSLVLAGLNEQFF
D: NA; J: TRBJ2-5; V: TRBV6-1; size: NA; DNA: TGTGCCAGCAGTAGCCCCGGAGTTGGCTCTACGGAGGAGACCCAGTACTTC; CDR3: CASSSPGVGSTEETQYF
D: NA; J: TRBJ2-2; V: TRBV12-3/TRBV12-4; size: few; DNA: TGTGCCAGCAGCCCCACTGGCGCGCGAGGGCTGTTTTTT; CDR3: CASSPTGARGLFF
D: NA; J: TRBJ2-7; V: TRBV19; size: NA; DNA: TGTGCCAGTAGTACCGGACCTAGCGTCTACGAGCAGTACTTC; CDR3: CASSTGPSVYEQYF
D: NA; J: TRBJ2-7; V: TRBV6-5; size: NA; DNA: TGTGCCAGCAGTTACCAGACCACTACGAGGGAGCAGTACTTC; CDR3: CASSYQTTTREQYF
D: NA; J: TRBJ2-4; V: TRBV20-1; size: NA; DNA: TGCAGTGCTAGAGACACCATTCTAGCCAAAAACATTCAGTACTTC; CDR3: CSARDTILAKNIQYF
D: NA; J: TRBJ2-1; V: TRBV10-3; size: NA; DNA: TGTGCCATCAGCCCCCCGGGAGACAGGGTAAATGAGCAGTTCTTC; CDR3: CAISPPGDRVNEQFF
D: NA; J: TRBJ2-1; V: TRBV10-2; size: once; DNA: TGCGCCAGCAGTGAAGACCGGGGAGGTGAGCAGTTCTTC; CDR3: CASSEDRGGEQFF
D: NA; J: TRBJ1-1; V: TRBV5-1; size: NA; DNA: TGCGCCAGCAGCTATTCTGACACGGGCTTTGAAGCTTTCTTT; CDR3: CASSYSDTGFEAFF
D: NA; J: TRBJ1-1; V: TRBV5-1; size: NA; DNA: TGCGCCAGCAGCTCGGGGATTGAAGCTTTCTTT; CDR3: CASSSGIEAFF
D: TRBD2; J: TRBJ2-1; V: TRBV5-1; size: NA; DNA: TGCGCCAGCAGCTTGTTCCCTAGCGGGAGTCCCACGTCCTACAATGAGCAGTTCTTC; CDR3: CASSLFPSGSPTSYNEQFF
D: NA; J: TRBJ2-4; V: TRBV14; size: few; DNA: TGTGCCAGCAGCCAGAGTTTCCTGACAGGAGCCAAAAACATTCAGTACTTC; CDR3: CASSQSFLTGAKNIQYF
D: NA; J: TRBJ1-1; V: TRBV20-1; size: few; DNA: TGCAGTGCTAGAGGTCGGACAGAAGGGCCTAGGGAAGCTTTCTTT; CDR3: CSARGRTEGPREAFF
D: NA; J: TRBJ2-3; V: TRBV7-9; size: NA; DNA: TGTGCCAGCAGCTCCGTTTGGGGGAGCCTCACAGATACGCAGTATTTT; CDR3: CASSSVWGSLTDTQYF
D: TRBD1; J: TRBJ2-4; V: TRBV27; size: NA; DNA: TGTGCCAGCAGCCCGGGACAGGGGTCGTACATTCAGTACTTC; CDR3: CASSPGQGSYIQYF